These 28 T cell receptor beta chains originate from one sample sequenced in a study of blood T cell repertoires in COVID-19 (dated by TCRdb to about 2020). The library was produced with the immunoSEQ multiplex PCR assay. Sourced from immuneACCESS, this table was stored by TCRdb with only in-frame sequences that have V and J called. A share of the clones is absent; for the studies checked, an unresolved V gene accounts for under half, and the remainder has no known explanation. The sample table contains about 180,000 clones; only one count was recorded for roughly 81% of them. Clones ranked in the top ten supply about 12% of the sample. The specimen sequenced was peripheral blood. The receptors were gathered from a woman at least 80 years old with COVID-19, enrolled during active disease.

This chain links TRBV2 with TRBJ2-1; 8 nucleotides agree with TRBD2. V gave up 0 bases and J gave up 4 bases; unmatched junction bases: 8. Germline assignment: CDR1 SNHLY and CDR2 FYNNEI. The CDR3 covers 17 residues. This chain's CDR3 is CASSEARLAGRYNEQFF. CDR3 nucleotide sequence: TGTGCCAGCAGTGAAGCGCGGCTAGCGGGCCGTTACAATGAGCAGTTCTTC.

The CDR3 bases are TGTGCCACCAGCAGAGATCCCTCCGGGGGGTCCCTGACAGATACGCAGTATTTT. Translation gives CATSRDPSGGSLTDTQYF. The gene calls are TRBV15 and TRBJ2-3; 7 positions match TRBD2. After removal of 0 bases from V and 3 bases from J, the junction contained 12 bases not matched to a gene. The CDR3 covers 18 residues. Germline-derived CDR1 and CDR2 are LNHNV and YYDKDF (reference sequence).

The V call is TRBV19, the J call TRBJ2-4, with 9 nucleotides matching TRBD2. CDR3 length: 17 amino acids. Germline trimming cut 5 bases from V and 0 bases from J; bases unmatched to any gene: 8. CDR1 and CDR2 from the germline V gene are LNHDA and SQIVND (reference sequence). In DNA form, the CDR3 reads TGTGCCAGTAGTGCCCGACTAGCGGAGCTAGCCAAAAACATTCAGTACTTC. This gives the protein CASSARLAELAKNIQYF.

The V call is TRBV7-2, the J call TRBJ2-7; 8 bases are a match to TRBD2. The V gene's germline CDR1 is SGHTA and CDR2 FQGNSA. This CDR3 region has 15 residues. The V gene end was trimmed by 3 bases and the J gene end by 2 bases; junction bases not matched to a gene: 6. Written as DNA, the CDR3 is TGTGCCAGCAGCTTCAGCGGGAGTTCGACCTACGAGCAGTACTTC. It translates to CASSFSGSSTYEQYF.

The V gene is TRBV7-2, the J gene TRBJ2-2; TRBD2 aligns across 7 bases. After removal of 2 bases from V and 5 bases from J, the junction contained 11 bases not matched to a gene. This CDR3 has 17 residues. Germline loops: CDR1 SGHTA, CDR2 FQGNSA. The CDR3 spells CASSLHYRGGVTGELFF. The CDR3 DNA is TGTGCCAGCAGCTTACATTACCGGGGAGGGGTGACCGGGGAGCTGTTTTTT.

The genes are TRBV24-1 and TRBJ2-1, with TRBD2 as a possible D gene (6 bases). The V end was cut by 3 bases, the J end by 4 bases, with 12 bases between. The length of the CDR3 is 15 residues. Germline V lookup: CDR1 KGHDR, CDR2 SFDVKD. CDR3 sequence: CATSDPRGLYNEQFF. CDR3 in DNA: TGTGCCACCAGTGATCCCCGGGGACTGTACAATGAGCAGTTCTTC.

The V and J genes are TRBV27 and TRBJ2-7, with 8 bases fitting TRBD1. This CDR3 has 15 amino acids. Germline CDR1 MNHEY, CDR2 SMNVEV (reference sequence). The junction had 7 bases not matched to a gene; V was cut back by 2 bases and J by 4 bases. CDR3: CASSLRIGTGYEQYF. The CDR3 nucleotides read TGTGCCAGCAGTTTACGGATAGGGACAGGATACGAGCAGTACTTC.

V usage is TRBV24-1 and J usage is TRBJ2-5; TRBD1 matches at 10 bases. V lost 2 bases and J lost 5; bases outside the gene matches: 4. This CDR3 is built from 15 residues. CDR1 is KGHDR, CDR2 SFDVKD, per germline. CDR3 sequence reads: CATSDWDRGLETQYF. CDR3 in DNA: TGTGCCACCAGTGATTGGGACAGGGGTCTGGAGACCCAGTACTTC.

This clone turned up a few times. Other nucleotide sequences in the sample specify the same CDR3. This chain connects TRBV19 to TRBJ1-6; 10 positions match TRBD1. The germline V gene encodes CDR1 LNHDA and CDR2 SQIVND (reference sequence). Unmatched junction bases numbered 4, after V lost 1 base and J lost 10 bases. The CDR3 extends over 15 amino acids. For the CDR3, the DNA is TGTGCCAGTAGTATAGGCGGACAGGGGGACTCACCCCTCCACTTT. Translation gives CASSIGGQGDSPLHF.

The genes are TRBV4-1 and TRBJ1-4, with unresolved D. Germline V gene sequence: CDR1 MGHRA, CDR2 YSYEKL. CDR3 length equals 14 residues. Trimming took off 4 bases at V and 7 bases at J, with 13 bases between the two ends. The CDR3 coding sequence is TGCGCCAGCAGCCCCTCCGAGAAGAGTGAAAAACTGTTTTTT. This translates into CASSPSEKSEKLFF.

Only one count was recorded for this clone. The rearrangement joins TRBV5-1 to TRBJ1-1, with 7 bases identical to TRBD1. V lost 8 bases to trimming and J lost 5 bases; unmatched junction nucleotides: 9. The CDR3 contains 13 residues. CDR1 and CDR2 (germline): SGHRS, YFSETQ. CDR3 amino acids: CASRLDRATEAFF. Here the CDR3 DNA reads TGCGCCAGTCGGTTAGACAGGGCTACTGAAGCTTTCTTT. Full variable domain (remainder filled in from reference TRBV5-1 and TRBJ1-1): KAGVTQTPRYLIKTRGQQVTLSCSPISGHRSVSWYQQTPGQGLQFLFEYFSETQRNKGNFPGRFSGRQFSNSRSEMNVSTLELGDSALYLCASRLDRATEAFFGQGTRLTVV.

This clone was recorded at least ten times. The CDR3 sequence is CASSLMPGSYEQYF. CDR3 DNA: TGTGCCAGCAGTTTAATGCCAGGTTCCTACGAGCAGTACTTC. The V and J genes are TRBV28 and TRBJ2-7; no definite D call. Trimming took 2 bases from V and 1 from J, leaving 9 bases between them. The CDR3 contains 14 residues. From germline, CDR1 is MDHEN and CDR2 SYDVKM.

V usage is TRBV11-1 and J usage is TRBJ1-2, with TRBD1 matching over 8 bases. J was trimmed by 8 bases and V by 1 base; bases with no gene match: 9. Germline lookup yields CDR1 SGHAT and CDR2 FQDESV (reference sequence). This CDR3 contains 15 residues. The CDR3 spells CASSLEDWTGTGYTF. The CDR3 DNA reads TGTGCCAGCAGCTTAGAAGACTGGACAGGGACGGGCTACACCTTC.

The rearrangement links TRBV29-1 to TRBJ2-7; D perhaps matches TRBD2 (5 bases). Germline CDR1 SQVTM, CDR2 ANQGSEA. Trimming stripped 3 bases from V and 2 bases from J, with 5 bases between. This CDR3 contains 11 residues. The CDR3 DNA is TGCAGCGTTGAGGGAGCCTACGAGCAGTACTTC. As protein: CSVEGAYEQYF.

This clone was seen a single time. This chain joins TRBV11-2 and TRBJ1-2, with D tentatively TRBD1 (6 bases). The germline V gene encodes CDR1 SGHAT and CDR2 FQNNGV. The length of the CDR3 is 13 residues. V lost 6 bases and J lost 8, with 16 bases in between. The CDR3 DNA reads as TGTGCCAGCAGTCGGGTAACAGGGTCCGGCTACACCTTC. Translation: CASSRVTGSGYTF.

This clone was observed a few times. This rearrangement joins TRBV24-1 to TRBJ2-3; the D gene is possibly TRBD2 (6 bases). The CDR3 runs 14 residues. Trimming removed 3 bases from V and 6 bases from J, with 12 bases in between. In germline, CDR1 is KGHDR, CDR2 SFDVKD. Here the CDR3 reads CATSDVTGVDTQYF. The CDR3 bases are TGTGCCACCAGTGATGTCACGGGGGTGGATACGCAGTATTTT.

This chain uses TRBV4-1 with TRBJ2-1; D is possibly TRBD1 (5 bases). The CDR3 extends over 16 amino acids. CDR1 is MGHRA and CDR2 is YSYEKL in the germline V gene. Trimming removed 1 base at V and 9 bases at J, with 19 bases between. The CDR3 DNA follows: TGCGCCAGCAGCCAAGGAGGATTGGGCCGAAGGGGTGAGCAGTTCTTC. This translates into CASSQGGLGRRGEQFF.

The V and J genes are TRBV7-8 and TRBJ2-7; TRBD1 matches at 8 bases. The CDR3 consists of 17 residues. Germline V gene sequence: CDR1 SGHVS, CDR2 FQNEAQ. V was pared by 0 bases and J by 1 base, with 8 bases of the junction left unmatched. Here the CDR3 reads CASSLARAGGYSYEQYF. Here the CDR3 DNA reads TGTGCCAGCAGCTTAGCGAGGGCAGGGGGCTATTCCTACGAGCAGTACTTC.

The chain uses TRBV7-9 and TRBJ1-4, with TRBD1 matching over 11 bases. V was pared by 3 bases and J by 4 bases, with 1 base of the junction left unmatched. The CDR3 has 15 residues. Germline assignment: CDR1 SEHNR and CDR2 FQNEAQ (reference sequence). This CDR3 is CASSLGTGGNEKLFF. CDR3 DNA: TGTGCCAGCAGCTTGGGGACAGGGGGTAATGAAAAACTGTTTTTT.

The chain links TRBV19 to TRBJ1-3; 7 bases line up with TRBD1. CDR3 length: 18 amino acids. The germline CDR1 and CDR2 sequences are LNHDA and SQIVND (reference sequence). Trimming at V came to 9 bases and at J to 0 bases, leaving 17 bases not matched to a gene. In nucleotides, the CDR3 is TGTGCCAGCACCAATTCGTACAGGGGCCATAGCTCTGGAAACACCATATATTTT. The encoded protein is CASTNSYRGHSSGNTIYF. The complete variable domain, with remaining parts taken from reference TRBV19 and TRBJ1-3, reads DGGITQSPKYLFRKEGQNVTLSCEQNLNHDAMYWYRQDPGQGLRLIYYSQIVNDFQKGDIAEGYSVSREKKESFPLTVTSAQKNPTAFYLCASTNSYRGHSSGNTIYFGEGSWLTVV.

The chain has TRBV5-1 and TRBJ2-5; D gene unclear. Germline CDR1 SGHRS, CDR2 YFSETQ. Trimming shortened V by 6 bases and J by 2 bases, and 8 bases separated the two germline ends. This CDR3 spans 12 amino acids. Written as DNA, the CDR3 is TGCGCCAGCAACGCGGCACAAGAGACCCAGTACTTC. Amino acid sequence: CASNAAQETQYF.

This clone was seen only once. This sequence joins TRBV7-2 and TRBJ1-6; possible D gene TRBD1, 6 bases. The germline V gene has CDR1 SGHTA and CDR2 FQGNSA. The ends were cut back, 5 bases at V and 0 bases at J, with 14 bases in the middle. The CDR3 consists of 17 residues. The CDR3 protein is CASSPRQANSYNSPLHF. The DNA of the CDR3 is TGTGCCAGCAGCCCCCGACAGGCGAACTCCTATAATTCACCCCTCCACTTT.

The V call is TRBV7-9, the J call TRBJ2-7, with a tentative D call TRBD1 (5 bases). V lost 4 bases and J 0 bases, leaving 10 bases between the germline ends. This CDR3 is built from 14 residues. Looked up from germline, CDR1 is SEHNR and CDR2 is FQNEAQ (reference sequence). CDR3 loop: CASSSTAHSYEQYF. The CDR3 coding sequence is TGTGCCAGCAGCTCGACAGCTCACTCCTACGAGCAGTACTTC.

The chain links TRBV7-3 to TRBJ2-3; D is unclear. The CDR3 contains 13 residues. Trimming pared 4 bases from V and 2 bases from J, leaving 7 bases between. Germline V lookup: CDR1 SGHTA, CDR2 FQGTGA. CDR3 DNA sequence: TGTGCCAGCAGCTCTGAGGTCACAGATACGCAGTATTTT. Its protein product is CASSSEVTDTQYF.

The J gene is TRBJ2-2, the V gene TRBV4-1, with 9 bases identical to TRBD1. V shed 4 bases and J 4 bases; nucleotides not matched to a gene: 10. Per germline, CDR1 MGHRA and CDR2 YSYEKL. CDR3 length equals 17 residues. DNA of the CDR3: TGCGCCAGCAGCCCCGGACAGGGGCGGTTTGGCACCGGGGAGCTGTTTTTT. Encoded protein: CASSPGQGRFGTGELFF.

The chain couples TRBV27 to TRBJ2-7; TRBD1 might be the D (5 bases). V gave up 3 bases and J gave up 7 bases, with 16 bases separating them. There are 14 residues in the CDR3. The germline V gene has CDR1 MNHEY and CDR2 SMNVEV (reference sequence). The CDR3 loop reads CASSLVGPSREQYF. DNA for the CDR3: TGTGCCAGCAGTTTGGTGGGGCCCTCTCGAGAGCAGTACTTC.

The rearrangement uses TRBV29-1 and TRBJ1-4; D gene ambiguous. CDR3 size: 12 residues. V lost 5 bases and J lost 0, with 4 bases in between. CDR1 and CDR2 from the germline V gene are SQVTM and ANQGSEA. CDR3 bases: TGCAGCGTTCACACAACTAATGAAAAACTGTTTTTT. This translates into CSVHTTNEKLFF. Looking up the rest from reference TRBV29-1 and TRBJ1-4 gives the full variable domain: SAVISQKPSRDICQRGTSLTIQCQVDSQVTMMFWYRQQPGQSLTLIATANQGSEATYESGFVIDKFPISRPNLTFSTLTVSNMSPEDSSIYLCSVHTTNEKLFFGSGTQLSVL.

This rearrangement joins TRBV6-5 to TRBJ2-1, with 8 bases fitting TRBD2. CDR1 is MNHEY, CDR2 SVGAGI, per germline. The CDR3 sequence is 15 residues long. With 6 bases clipped from V and 4 bases from J, the junction kept 8 bases outside the gene matches. The CDR3 region has the DNA TGTGCCAGCAGCCGGACTAGCTCCCTTTACAATGAGCAGTTCTTC. Translating gives CASSRTSSLYNEQFF.